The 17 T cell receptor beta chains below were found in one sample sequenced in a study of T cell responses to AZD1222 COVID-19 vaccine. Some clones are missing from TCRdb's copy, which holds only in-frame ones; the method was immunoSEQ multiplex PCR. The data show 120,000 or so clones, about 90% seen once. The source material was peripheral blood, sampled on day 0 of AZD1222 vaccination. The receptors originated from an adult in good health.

CDR3 in DNA: TGTGCCAGCTCACCTTATGAGAAGTACTATGGCTACACCTTC. This gives the protein CASSPYEKYYGYTF. The gene calls are TRBV18 and TRBJ1-2; D is undetermined. Trimming shortened V by 3 bases and J by 3 bases, and 11 bases separated the two germline ends. Looked up from germline, CDR1 is KGHSH and CDR2 is LQKENI. The CDR3 totals 14 residues.

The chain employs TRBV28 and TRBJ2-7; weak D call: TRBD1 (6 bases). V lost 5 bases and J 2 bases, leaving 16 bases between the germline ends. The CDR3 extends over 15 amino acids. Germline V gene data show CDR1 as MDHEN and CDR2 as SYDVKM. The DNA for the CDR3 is TGTGCCAGCAGTCTGGACAGATTGTACCCCTACGAGCAGTACTTC. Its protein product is CASSLDRLYPYEQYF.

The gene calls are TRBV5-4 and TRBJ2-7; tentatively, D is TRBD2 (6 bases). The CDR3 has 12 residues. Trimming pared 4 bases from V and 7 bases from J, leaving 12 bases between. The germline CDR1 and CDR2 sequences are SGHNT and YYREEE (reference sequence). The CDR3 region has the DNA TGTGCCAGCAGCAAGGCGGCGGGAGAGCAGTACTTC. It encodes CASSKAAGEQYF.

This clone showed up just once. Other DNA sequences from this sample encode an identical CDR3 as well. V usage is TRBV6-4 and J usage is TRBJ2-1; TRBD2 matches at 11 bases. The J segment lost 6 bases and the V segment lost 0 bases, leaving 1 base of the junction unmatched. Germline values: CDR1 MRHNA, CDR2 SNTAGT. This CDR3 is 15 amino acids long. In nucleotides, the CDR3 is TGTGCCAGCAGTGACTCTAGCGGGGGGGCCAATGAGCAGTTCTTC. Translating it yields CASSDSSGGANEQFF.

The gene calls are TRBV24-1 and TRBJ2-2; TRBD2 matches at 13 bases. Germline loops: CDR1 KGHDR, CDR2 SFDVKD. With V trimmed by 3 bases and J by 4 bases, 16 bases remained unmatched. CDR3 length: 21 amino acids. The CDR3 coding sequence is TGTGCCACCAGTGATCCCGTCCCTCCCAGGACTAGCGGGAGTGGCACCGGGGAGCTGTTTTTT. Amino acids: CATSDPVPPRTSGSGTGELFF.

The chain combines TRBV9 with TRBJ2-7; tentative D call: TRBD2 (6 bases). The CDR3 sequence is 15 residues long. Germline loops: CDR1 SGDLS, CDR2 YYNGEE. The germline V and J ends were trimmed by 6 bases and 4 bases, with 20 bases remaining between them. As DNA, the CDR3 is TGTGCCAGCATCCCACCCGGGCCTAGCGAGTACGAGCAGTACTTC. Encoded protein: CASIPPGPSEYEQYF.

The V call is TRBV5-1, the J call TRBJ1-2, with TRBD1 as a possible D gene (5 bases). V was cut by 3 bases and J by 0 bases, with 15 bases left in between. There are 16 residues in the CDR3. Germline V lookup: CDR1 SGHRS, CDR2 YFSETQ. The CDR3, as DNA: TGCGCCAGCAGCTACCGGGACGGCGAAGCTAACTATGGCTACACCTTC. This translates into CASSYRDGEANYGYTF.

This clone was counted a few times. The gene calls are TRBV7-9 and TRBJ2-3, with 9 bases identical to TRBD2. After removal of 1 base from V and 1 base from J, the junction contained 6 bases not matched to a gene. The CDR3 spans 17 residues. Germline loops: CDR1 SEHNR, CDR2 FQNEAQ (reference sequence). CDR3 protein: CASSLGSSGARTDTQYF. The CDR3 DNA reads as TGTGCCAGCAGCTTAGGTTCTAGCGGGGCCCGCACAGATACGCAGTATTTT.

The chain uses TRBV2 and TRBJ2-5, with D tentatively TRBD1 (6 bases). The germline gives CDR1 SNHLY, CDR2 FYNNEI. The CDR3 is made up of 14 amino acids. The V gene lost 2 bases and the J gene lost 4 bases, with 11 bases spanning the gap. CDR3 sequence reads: CASSENRDIETQYF. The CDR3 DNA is TGTGCCAGCAGTGAAAACCGGGACATAGAGACCCAGTACTTC.

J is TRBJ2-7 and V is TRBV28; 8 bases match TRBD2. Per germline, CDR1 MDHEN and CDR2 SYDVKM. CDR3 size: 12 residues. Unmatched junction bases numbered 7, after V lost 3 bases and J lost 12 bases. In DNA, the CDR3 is TGTGCCAGCAGTTTTACTAGCGGTAGGCTGTACTTC. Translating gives CASSFTSGRLYF. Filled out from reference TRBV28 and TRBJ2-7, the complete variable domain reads DVKVTQSSRYLVKRTGEKVFLECVQDMDHENMFWYRQDPGLGLRLIYFSYDVKMKEKGDIPEGYSVSREKKERFSLILESASTNQTSMYLCASSFTSGRLYFGPGTRLTVT.

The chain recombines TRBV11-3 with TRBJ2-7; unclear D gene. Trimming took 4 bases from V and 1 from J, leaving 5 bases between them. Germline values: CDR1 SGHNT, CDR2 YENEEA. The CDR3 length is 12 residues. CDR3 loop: CASSSESYEQYF. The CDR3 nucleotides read TGTGCCAGCAGCTCGGAATCCTACGAGCAGTACTTC.

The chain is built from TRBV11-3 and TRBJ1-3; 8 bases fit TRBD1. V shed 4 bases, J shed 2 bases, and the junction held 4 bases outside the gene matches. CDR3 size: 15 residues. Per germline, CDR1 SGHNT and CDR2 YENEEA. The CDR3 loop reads CASSSWTGTGNTIYF. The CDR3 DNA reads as TGTGCCAGCAGCTCATGGACAGGGACTGGAAACACCATATATTTT.

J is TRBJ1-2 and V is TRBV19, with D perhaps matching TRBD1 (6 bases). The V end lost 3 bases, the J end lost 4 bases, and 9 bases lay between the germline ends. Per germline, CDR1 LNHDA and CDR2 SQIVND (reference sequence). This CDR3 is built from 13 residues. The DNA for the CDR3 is TGTGCCAGTAGTATCATACAGGGCTATGGCTACACCTTC. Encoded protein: CASSIIQGYGYTF.

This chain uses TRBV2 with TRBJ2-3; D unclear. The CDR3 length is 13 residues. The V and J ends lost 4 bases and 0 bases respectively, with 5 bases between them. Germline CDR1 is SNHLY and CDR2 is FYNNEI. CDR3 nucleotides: TGTGCCAGCAGTGCCACTAGCACAGATACGCAGTATTTT. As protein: CASSATSTDTQYF. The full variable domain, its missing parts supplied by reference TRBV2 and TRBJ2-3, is EPEVTQTPSHQVTQMGQEVILRCVPISNHLYFYWYRQILGQKVEFLVSFYNNEISEKSEIFDDQFSVERPDGSNFTLKIRSTKLEDSAMYFCASSATSTDTQYFGPGTRLTVL.

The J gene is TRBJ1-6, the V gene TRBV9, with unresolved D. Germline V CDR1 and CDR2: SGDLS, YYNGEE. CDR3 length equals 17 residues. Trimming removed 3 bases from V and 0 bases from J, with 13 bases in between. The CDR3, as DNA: TGTGCCAGCAGCGCAGGAATGTACAGCTCCTATAATTCACCCCTCCACTTT. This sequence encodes CASSAGMYSSYNSPLHF.

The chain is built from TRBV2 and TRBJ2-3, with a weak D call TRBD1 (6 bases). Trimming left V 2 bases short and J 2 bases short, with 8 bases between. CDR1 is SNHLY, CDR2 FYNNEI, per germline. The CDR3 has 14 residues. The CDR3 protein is CASSENRDTDTQYF. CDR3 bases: TGTGCCAGCAGTGAAAACAGGGACACAGATACGCAGTATTTT.

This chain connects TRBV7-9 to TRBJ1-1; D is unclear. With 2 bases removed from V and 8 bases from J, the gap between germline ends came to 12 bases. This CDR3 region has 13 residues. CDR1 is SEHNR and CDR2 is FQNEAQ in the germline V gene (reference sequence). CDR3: CASSLNEAGEAFF. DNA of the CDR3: TGTGCCAGCAGCTTAAACGAGGCAGGCGAAGCTTTCTTT.